The 29 T cell receptor beta chains below come from one sample, sequenced in a study of a mutant IDH1 vaccine in newly diagnosed glioma. Time point specified: baseline, week 1 (first vaccination visit). Treatment: pre-vaccination baseline after standard-of-care therapy. Profiling relied on immunoSEQ multiplex PCR, and the TCRdb table lists in-frame clones only, not all of them. The sample carries 45,000 to 55,000 clones, about nine tenths recorded once. The sample consisted of PBMCs, taken from a glioma patient treated with radiotherapy, temozolomide or both. The receptors shown here come from a man aged 35 to 55 with glioma.

This clone was observed a single time. The chain couples TRBV18 to TRBJ1-4; D is ambiguous. This CDR3 is built from 13 residues. V was clipped by 7 bases and J by 4 bases, with 10 bases between them. CDR1 is KGHSH and CDR2 is LQKENI in the germline V gene. CDR3 loop: CASFRENNEKLFF. For the CDR3, the DNA is TGTGCCAGCTTCCGGGAAAATAATGAAAAACTGTTTTTT.

This chain uses TRBV5-6 with TRBJ2-7, with 15 bases identical to TRBD2. Trimming at V came to 4 bases and at J to 6 bases, leaving 5 bases not matched to a gene. CDR1 is SGHDT, CDR2 YYEEEE, per germline. The CDR3 is 15 residues long. CDR3 protein: CASSTGLAGGPEQYF. The CDR3 DNA follows: TGTGCCAGCAGCACCGGACTAGCGGGAGGGCCCGAGCAGTACTTC.

This chain links TRBV6-5 with TRBJ2-4, with a tentative D call TRBD1 (6 bases). The CDR3 contains 15 residues. The ends were cut back, 6 bases at V and 4 bases at J, with 16 bases in the middle. Germline loops: CDR1 MNHEY, CDR2 SVGAGI. The CDR3 sequence is CASRNRAWDKNIQYF. The CDR3 coding sequence is TGTGCCAGCAGGAACAGGGCATGGGATAAAAACATTCAGTACTTC.

This rearrangement joins TRBV7-3 to TRBJ2-1; D uncertain. With 0 bases removed from V and 5 bases from J, the gap between germline ends came to 11 bases. Germline V gene lookup returns CDR1 SGHTA and CDR2 FQGTGA. There are 15 residues in the CDR3. The CDR3 region has the DNA TGTGCCAGCAGCTTAACAGGCTCGGCCAACAATGAGCAGTTCTTC. Protein sequence: CASSLTGSANNEQFF.

The chain uses TRBV29-1 and TRBJ1-1; 10 bases agree with TRBD1. The CDR3 is 15 amino acids. Germline CDR1 SQVTM, CDR2 ANQGSEA. Losses at the gene ends were 4 bases for V and 1 base for J; bases not matched to a gene: 6. CDR3 sequence (DNA): TGCAGCGTTGGGGGACAGGGGAATAAGAACACTGAAGCTTTCTTT. This codes for CSVGGQGNKNTEAFF.

The chain links TRBV19 to TRBJ2-2; the D gene is possibly TRBD2 (6 bases). The CDR3 totals 16 residues. Germline V gene lookup returns CDR1 LNHDA and CDR2 SQIVND (reference sequence). The V gene lost 1 base and the J gene lost 2 bases, with 11 bases spanning the gap. CDR3 coding DNA: TGTGCCAGTAGTATAGCCGGACTAACCAACACCGGGGAGCTGTTTTTT. Its protein is CASSIAGLTNTGELFF.

This clone was picked up one time. The chain carries TRBV19 and TRBJ2-2; tentative D call: TRBD2 (6 bases). Between the trimmed V and J ends, which lost 3 bases and 5 bases, there was a span of 7 bases. Germline V gives CDR1 LNHDA, CDR2 SQIVND (reference sequence). This CDR3 is 13 amino acids long. CDR3 in DNA: TGTGCCAGTAGTATTGGGGGGACCGGGGAGCTGTTTTTT. This codes for CASSIGGTGELFF.

J is TRBJ2-7 and V is TRBV5-1, with 8 bases identical to TRBD2. Germline V gene lookup returns CDR1 SGHRS and CDR2 YFSETQ. The V gene end was trimmed by 0 bases and the J gene end by 4 bases; junction bases not matched to a gene: 12. The CDR3 runs 17 residues. The CDR3 nucleotides are TGCGCCAGCAGCTTGGGTTTTCCGGGAGGGCCCCGATACGAGCAGTACTTC. Its protein is CASSLGFPGGPRYEQYF.

The chain combines TRBV5-1 with TRBJ2-1, with TRBD2 matching 9 bases. This CDR3 is built from 17 residues. CDR1 and CDR2 (germline): SGHRS, YFSETQ. V lost 6 bases, J lost 0 bases, and 10 bases stayed unmatched. The CDR3 coding sequence is TGCGCCAGCATCGGCAGGGGACTAGCAGACTCCTACAATGAGCAGTTCTTC. It specifies CASIGRGLADSYNEQFF.

This sequence joins TRBV19 and TRBJ1-4; D may be TRBD1 (5 bases). Deletions cut 5 bases from V and 5 bases from J, with 18 bases between. This CDR3 contains 16 residues. Germline loops: CDR1 LNHDA, CDR2 SQIVND (reference sequence). The DNA for the CDR3 is TGTGCCAGTAGTGAGACTCCGGGACGCAAAAATGAAAAACTGTTTTTT. Its translation: CASSETPGRKNEKLFF.

The chain couples TRBV27 to TRBJ2-2; no reliable D call. The V gene's germline CDR1 is MNHEY and CDR2 SMNVEV (reference sequence). V was shortened by 5 bases and J by 0 bases, with 13 bases between the two germline ends. CDR3 length: 16 amino acids. CDR3 residues: CASSVLLFANTGELFF. The CDR3 DNA reads as TGTGCCAGCAGTGTCCTTCTGTTCGCGAACACCGGGGAGCTGTTTTTT.

The chain links TRBV6-9 to TRBJ2-5; D possibly corresponds to TRBD2 (5 bases). The CDR3 covers 15 residues. V dropped 2 bases and J dropped 1 base, with 11 bases sitting between them. Per germline, CDR1 MNHGY and CDR2 SVAAGI. The CDR3 protein is CASSYRGQVQETQYF. CDR3 bases: TGTGCCAGCAGTTATCGGGGTCAGGTCCAAGAGACCCAGTACTTC.

V usage is TRBV5-1 and J usage is TRBJ2-7; D is ambiguous. The CDR3 runs to 14 residues. Per germline, CDR1 SGHRS and CDR2 YFSETQ. V lost 0 bases and J 7 bases, leaving 14 bases between the germline ends. CDR3 region: CASSLAPRPCEQYF. DNA of the CDR3: TGCGCCAGCAGCTTGGCACCCCGTCCCTGTGAGCAGTACTTC.

The chain recombines TRBV6-5 with TRBJ2-2; a possible D gene is TRBD2 (6 bases). V lost 5 bases to trimming and J lost 0 bases, with 10 bases between them. Germline CDR1 and CDR2: MNHEY and SVGAGI. The CDR3 consists of 15 residues. The CDR3 region is CASSRLATNTGELFF. As DNA, the CDR3 is TGTGCCAGCAGTCGCCTAGCGACGAACACCGGGGAGCTGTTTTTT.

The chain combines TRBV9 with TRBJ2-3, with unresolved D. V dropped 1 base and J dropped 2 bases, with 11 bases sitting between them. There are 15 residues in the CDR3. Germline CDR1 reads SGDLS; CDR2 reads YYNGEE. The CDR3 region is CASSVNGYDTDTQYF. The CDR3 nucleotides read TGTGCCAGCAGCGTAAACGGCTACGACACAGATACGCAGTATTTT.

The table lists this clone with a few counts. The V gene is TRBV19, the J gene TRBJ1-1, with unresolved D. The CDR3 runs 13 residues. In germline, CDR1 is LNHDA, CDR2 SQIVND (reference sequence). Trimming pared 1 base from V and 4 bases from J, leaving 7 bases between. The CDR3 reads CASSIVGSTEAFF. Written as DNA, the CDR3 is TGTGCCAGTAGTATAGTAGGGAGCACTGAAGCTTTCTTT.

V is TRBV6-4 and J is TRBJ2-5; D is tentatively TRBD1 or TRBD2 (5 bases each). Germline CDR1 reads MRHNA; CDR2 reads SNTAGT. This CDR3 is built from 14 residues. V was pared by 5 bases and J by 7 bases, with 17 bases between. The CDR3 region has the DNA TGTGCCAGCAGTCTCGGGACGGGTTCGGCGACCCAGTACTTC. This translates into CASSLGTGSATQYF.

This chain connects TRBV6-1 to TRBJ1-1; the D is unclear. Germline CDR1 MNHNS, CDR2 SASEGT. V lost 8 bases and J lost 1, with 17 bases in between. This CDR3 comprises 15 residues. CDR3 sequence reads: CASAKAVVGNTEAFF. CDR3 DNA: TGTGCCAGCGCAAAAGCGGTTGTCGGGAACACTGAAGCTTTCTTT.

This sequence joins TRBV7-3 and TRBJ2-2; 9 nucleotides line up with TRBD2. J gave up 4 bases and V 3 bases, and 3 bases lay outside the gene matches. Germline lookup yields CDR1 SGHTA and CDR2 FQGTGA. The CDR3 contains 15 residues. DNA for the CDR3: TGTGCCAGCAGCTTTGGCGGGAGGGGCACCGGGGAGCTGTTTTTT. It yields the protein CASSFGGRGTGELFF.

The chain recombines TRBV7-9 with TRBJ1-1; TRBD1 matches 10 bases. The J segment lost 1 base and the V segment lost 8 bases, leaving 1 base of the junction unmatched. The CDR3 length is 13 residues. The germline V gene has CDR1 SEHNR and CDR2 FQNEAQ (reference sequence). The CDR3 loop reads CASWTGGNTEAFF. CDR3 coding DNA: TGTGCCAGCTGGACAGGGGGGAACACTGAAGCTTTCTTT.

This clone was counted once. The J gene is TRBJ2-1, the V gene TRBV10-3, with 13 bases identical to TRBD2. V gave up 4 bases and J gave up 0 bases; unmatched junction bases: 0. Germline V gives CDR1 ENHRY, CDR2 SYGVKD. This CDR3 has 16 residues. Here the CDR3 reads CAISGTSGSSYNEQFF. In DNA, the CDR3 is TGTGCCATCAGTGGGACTAGCGGGAGCTCCTACAATGAGCAGTTCTTC.

The rearrangement joins TRBV6-5 to TRBJ2-2, with 11 positions matching TRBD1. Germline CDR1 reads MNHEY; CDR2 reads SVGAGI. The CDR3 loop spans 15 amino acids. V was clipped by 5 bases and J by 6 bases; unmatched bases: 5. CDR3 loop: CASSPGQGAAGELFF. The CDR3 bases are TGTGCCAGCAGTCCCGGACAGGGGGCCGCCGGGGAGCTGTTTTTT.

This rearrangement joins TRBV12-5 to TRBJ2-7, with TRBD2 matching 8 bases. Germline V CDR1 and CDR2: LGHNT, FRNRAP. The CDR3 is made up of 15 amino acids. Trimming took 5 bases from V and 1 from J; bases not matched to a gene: 7. CDR3 sequence reads: CASGGGLAGSYEQYF. CDR3 coding DNA: TGTGCTAGTGGTGGGGGCCTAGCGGGTTCCTACGAGCAGTACTTC.

The genes are TRBV6-5 and TRBJ2-3; D remains ambiguous. CDR3 length: 15 residues. V was trimmed by 2 bases and J by 1 base, leaving 10 bases between them. CDR1 is MNHEY and CDR2 is SVGAGI in the germline V gene. CDR3 residues: CASSYRGSGTDTQYF. CDR3 coding DNA: TGTGCCAGCAGTTACCGAGGATCCGGCACAGATACGCAGTATTTT.

The chain joins TRBV13 to TRBJ1-2, with 7 bases identical to TRBD1. CDR1 and CDR2 from the germline V gene are PRHDT and FYEKMQ (reference sequence). With V trimmed by 5 bases and J by 0 bases, 12 bases remained unmatched. This CDR3 is built from 17 residues. Here the CDR3 reads CASSLLDRRGANYGYTF. CDR3 nucleotides: TGTGCCAGCAGCCTCTTGGACAGGAGGGGAGCTAACTATGGCTACACCTTC.

This clone has only one observation. The chain combines TRBV5-5 with TRBJ1-3, with D maybe TRBD1 (5 bases). CDR3 length equals 16 residues. CDR1 is SGHKS and CDR2 is YYEKEE in the germline V gene (reference sequence). Trimming left V 0 bases short and J 1 base short, with 11 bases between. The CDR3 DNA is TGTGCCAGCAGCTTGGACAGGCTGGTATCTGGAAACACCATATATTTT. Its protein product is CASSLDRLVSGNTIYF.

The genes are TRBV19 and TRBJ2-1; TRBD1 aligns across 7 bases. The CDR3 sequence is 14 residues long. Germline CDR1 and CDR2: LNHDA and SQIVND (reference sequence). Unmatched junction bases numbered 7, after V lost 6 bases and J lost 5 bases. CDR3 sequence reads: CASRPATGNNEQFF. As DNA, the CDR3 is TGTGCCAGTAGGCCCGCGACAGGGAACAATGAGCAGTTCTTC. Filled out from reference TRBV19 and TRBJ2-1, the complete variable domain reads DGGITQSPKYLFRKEGQNVTLSCEQNLNHDAMYWYRQDPGQGLRLIYYSQIVNDFQKGDIAEGYSVSREKKESFPLTVTSAQKNPTAFYLCASRPATGNNEQFFGPGTRLTVL.

There are a few counts of this clone. The chain links TRBV6-5 to TRBJ2-6, with D hard to call. This CDR3 region has 15 residues. The V end lost 0 bases, the J end lost 4 bases, and 7 bases lay between the germline ends. Germline CDR1 and CDR2: MNHEY and SVGAGI. CDR3 bases: TGTGCCAGCAGTTACTCTAGGCTAGGGGCCAACGTCCTGACTTTC. It yields the protein CASSYSRLGANVLTF.

The CDR3 here is CASSLSHRDQPQHF. The DNA for the CDR3 is TGTGCCAGCAGTTTATCCCACAGGGATCAGCCCCAGCATTTT. The chain combines TRBV27 with TRBJ1-5; TRBD1 is a possible D gene (6 bases). The CDR3 runs to 14 residues. The V end was cut by 0 bases, the J end by 5 bases, with 8 bases between. CDR1 and CDR2 (germline): MNHEY, SMNVEV (reference sequence).